This T cell receptor (beta chain) was profiled in a study of PD-L1 blockade in urothelial cancer. Turning to the study itself: Prior chemotherapy regimens per patient numbered 0 to 3.

TCRdb's table, derived via immunoSEQ multiplex PCR, lists solely in-frame clones and lacks some. The data contain about 82,000 clones, roughly nine tenths of them seen just once; the ten biggest clones take up more than 5.5%. This clone was seen a single time. The CDR3 has 12 amino acids. Germline-derived CDR1 and CDR2 are SGHVS and FNYEAQ. Trimming left V 6 bases short and J 6 bases short, with 12 bases between. Each patient contributed between 1 and 8 total time points of blood mononuclear cells, pretreatment and during treatment. Sequencing used PBMCs, obtained around atezolizumab (anti-PD-L1) treatment. This sequence originates from a woman aged 70-85 years with urothelial cancer. The chain combines TRBV7-6 with TRBJ2-7, with D possibly TRBD2 on 7 matching bases. In nucleotides, the CDR3 is TGTGCCAGCAGTCTAGGGGGGGGCGAGCAGTACTTC. Translation gives CASSLGGGEQYF.